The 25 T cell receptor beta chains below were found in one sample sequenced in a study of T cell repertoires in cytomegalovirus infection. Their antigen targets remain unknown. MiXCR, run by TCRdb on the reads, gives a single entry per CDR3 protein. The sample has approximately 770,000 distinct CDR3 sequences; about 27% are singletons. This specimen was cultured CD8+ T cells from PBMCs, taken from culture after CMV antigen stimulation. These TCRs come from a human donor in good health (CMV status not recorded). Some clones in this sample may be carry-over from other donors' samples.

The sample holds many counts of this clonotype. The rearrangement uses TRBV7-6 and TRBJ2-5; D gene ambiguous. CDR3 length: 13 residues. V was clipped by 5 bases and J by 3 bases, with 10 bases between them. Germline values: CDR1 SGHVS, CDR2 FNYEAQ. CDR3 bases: TGTGCCAGCAGCCAAGTCCCCAAAGAGACCCAGTACTTC. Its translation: CASSQVPKETQYF.

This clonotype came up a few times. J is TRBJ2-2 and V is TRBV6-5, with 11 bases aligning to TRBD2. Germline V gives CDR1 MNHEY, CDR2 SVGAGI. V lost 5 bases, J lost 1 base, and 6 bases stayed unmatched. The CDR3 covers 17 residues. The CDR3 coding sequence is TGTGCCAGCAGTCATCTACTAGCGGGGGAGAACACCGGGGAGCTGTTTTTT. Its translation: CASSHLLAGENTGELFF.

CDR3 sequence reads: CARPASGGAGDTQYF. The DNA for the CDR3 is TGTGCCAGGCCGGCTAGCGGGGGGGCCGGAGATACGCAGTATTTT. The chain is built from TRBV2 and TRBJ2-3; 12 bases match TRBD2. Trimming removed 9 bases from V and 5 bases from J; junction bases left unmatched: 9. In germline, CDR1 is SNHLY, CDR2 FYNNEI. This CDR3 has 15 amino acids. The variable domain in full, with the rest retrieved from reference TRBV2 and TRBJ2-3, is EPEVTQTPSHQVTQMGQEVILRCVPISNHLYFYWYRQILGQKVEFLVSFYNNEISEKSEIFDDQFSVERPDGSNFTLKIRSTKLEDSAMYFCARPASGGAGDTQYFGPGTRLTVL.

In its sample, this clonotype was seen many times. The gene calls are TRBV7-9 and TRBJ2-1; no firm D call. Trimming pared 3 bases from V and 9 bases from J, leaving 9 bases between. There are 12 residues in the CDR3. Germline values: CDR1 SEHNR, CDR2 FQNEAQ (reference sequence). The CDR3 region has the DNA TGTGCCAGCAGCTTCTCAGTTGGTGAGCAGTTCTTC. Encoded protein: CASSFSVGEQFF.

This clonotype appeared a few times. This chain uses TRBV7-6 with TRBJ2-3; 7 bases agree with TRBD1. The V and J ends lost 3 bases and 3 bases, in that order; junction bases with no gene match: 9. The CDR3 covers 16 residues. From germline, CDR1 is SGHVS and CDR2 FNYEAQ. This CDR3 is CASSLPKGAGTDTQYF. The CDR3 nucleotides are TGTGCCAGCAGCTTGCCCAAGGGGGCTGGGACAGATACGCAGTATTTT.

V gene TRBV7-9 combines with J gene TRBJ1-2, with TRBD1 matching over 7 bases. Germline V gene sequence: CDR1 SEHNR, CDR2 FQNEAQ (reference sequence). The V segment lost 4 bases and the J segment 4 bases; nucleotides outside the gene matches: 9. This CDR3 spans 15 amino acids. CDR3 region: CASSSETGMGYGYTF. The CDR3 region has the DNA TGTGCCAGCAGCTCGGAGACAGGGATGGGCTATGGCTACACCTTC.

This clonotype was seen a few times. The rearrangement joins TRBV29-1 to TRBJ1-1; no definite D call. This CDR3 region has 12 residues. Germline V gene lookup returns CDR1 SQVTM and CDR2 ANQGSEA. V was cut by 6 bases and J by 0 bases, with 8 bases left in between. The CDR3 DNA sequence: TGCAGCGTAGTTTTTATGAACACTGAAGCTTTCTTT. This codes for CSVVFMNTEAFF.

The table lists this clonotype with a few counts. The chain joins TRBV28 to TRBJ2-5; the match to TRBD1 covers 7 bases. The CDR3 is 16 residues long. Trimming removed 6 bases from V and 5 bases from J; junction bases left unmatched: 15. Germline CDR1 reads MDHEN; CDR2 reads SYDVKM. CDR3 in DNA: TGTGCCAGCAGCCTTACGCTAACAGGGGTTGGGGAGACCCAGTACTTC. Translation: CASSLTLTGVGETQYF.

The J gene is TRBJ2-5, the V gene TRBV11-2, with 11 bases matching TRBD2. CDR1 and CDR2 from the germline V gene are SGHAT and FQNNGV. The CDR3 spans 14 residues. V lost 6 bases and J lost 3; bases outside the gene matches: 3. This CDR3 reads CASRTSGEKETQYF. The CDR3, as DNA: TGTGCCAGCAGGACTAGCGGGGAAAAAGAGACCCAGTACTTC.

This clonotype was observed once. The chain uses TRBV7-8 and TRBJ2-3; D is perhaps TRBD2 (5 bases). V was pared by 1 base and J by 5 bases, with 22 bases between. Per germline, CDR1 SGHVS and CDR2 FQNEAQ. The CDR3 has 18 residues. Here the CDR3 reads CASSLGSHGLPVGDTQYF. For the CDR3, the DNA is TGTGCCAGCAGCTTAGGGTCCCACGGACTCCCTGTGGGAGATACGCAGTATTTT.

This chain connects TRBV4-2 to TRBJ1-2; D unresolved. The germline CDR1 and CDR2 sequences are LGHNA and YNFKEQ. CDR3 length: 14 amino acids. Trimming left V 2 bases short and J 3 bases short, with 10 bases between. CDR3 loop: CASSQWGEDYGYTF. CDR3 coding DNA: TGTGCCAGCAGCCAATGGGGTGAGGACTATGGCTACACCTTC.

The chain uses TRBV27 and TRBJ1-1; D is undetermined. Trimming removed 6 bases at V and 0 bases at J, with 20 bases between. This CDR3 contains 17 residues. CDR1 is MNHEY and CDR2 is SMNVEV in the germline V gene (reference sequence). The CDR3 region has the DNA TGTGCCAGCAGATTCAGGAGGGAGGACTTGGTGAACACTGAAGCTTTCTTT. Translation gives CASRFRREDLVNTEAFF.

The DNA of the CDR3 is TGTGCCAGCAGCGGGGGGACCGACAGGATCACAGATACGCAGTATTTT. Encoded protein: CASSGGTDRITDTQYF. J is TRBJ2-3 and V is TRBV5-5; TRBD1 or TRBD2 may be the D gene (6 bases each). Trimming removed 4 bases from V and 2 bases from J, with 17 bases in between. Germline V gene lookup returns CDR1 SGHKS and CDR2 YYEKEE (reference sequence). This CDR3 spans 16 amino acids.

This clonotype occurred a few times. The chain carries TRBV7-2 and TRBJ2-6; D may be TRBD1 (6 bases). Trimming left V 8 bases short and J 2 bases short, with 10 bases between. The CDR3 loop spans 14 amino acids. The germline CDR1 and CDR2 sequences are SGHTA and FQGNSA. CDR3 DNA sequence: TGTGCCAGCCCTCCAGGGGCTGGGGCCAACGTCCTGACTTTC. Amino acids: CASPPGAGANVLTF.

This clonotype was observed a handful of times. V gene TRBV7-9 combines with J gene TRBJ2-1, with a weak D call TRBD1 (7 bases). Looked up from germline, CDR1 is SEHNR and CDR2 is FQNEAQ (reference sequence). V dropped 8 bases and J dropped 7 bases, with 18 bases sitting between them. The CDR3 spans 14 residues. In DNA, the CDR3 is TGTGCCAGCCGCCGACAGGGAGGTTTGAATGAGCAGTTCTTC. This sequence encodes CASRRQGGLNEQFF.

In DNA, the CDR3 is TGTGCCAGCAGTTATTCTACACAGGGAGGTACTGAAGCTTTCTTT. Protein sequence: CASSYSTQGGTEAFF. V is TRBV6-6 and J is TRBJ1-1; possibly TRBD1 for D (6 bases). Germline CDR1 and CDR2: MNHNY and SVGAGI (reference sequence). V was trimmed by 3 bases and J by 5 bases, leaving 16 bases between them. The CDR3 contains 15 residues.

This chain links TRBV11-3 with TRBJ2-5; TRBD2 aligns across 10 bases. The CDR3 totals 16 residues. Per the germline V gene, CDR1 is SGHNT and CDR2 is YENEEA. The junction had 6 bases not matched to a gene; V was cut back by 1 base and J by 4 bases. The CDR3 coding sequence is TGTGCCAGCAGCTTAGTAGCGGGGGGCCCCCCAGAGACCCAGTACTTC. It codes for CASSLVAGGPPETQYF.

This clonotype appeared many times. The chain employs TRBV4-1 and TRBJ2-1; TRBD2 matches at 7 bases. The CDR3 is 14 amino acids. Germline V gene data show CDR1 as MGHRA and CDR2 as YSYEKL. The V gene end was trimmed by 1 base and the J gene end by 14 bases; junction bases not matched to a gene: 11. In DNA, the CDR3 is TGCGCCAGCAGCCAAGGCAGCCGAGGTGGGGGGGAGTTCTTC. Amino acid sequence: CASSQGSRGGGEFF.

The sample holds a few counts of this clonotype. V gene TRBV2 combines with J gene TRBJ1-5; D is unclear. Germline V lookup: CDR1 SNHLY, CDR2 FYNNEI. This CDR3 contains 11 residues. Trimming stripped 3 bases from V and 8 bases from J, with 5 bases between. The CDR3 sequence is CASSDGEPQHF. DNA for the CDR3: TGTGCCAGCAGTGACGGGGAGCCCCAGCATTTT.

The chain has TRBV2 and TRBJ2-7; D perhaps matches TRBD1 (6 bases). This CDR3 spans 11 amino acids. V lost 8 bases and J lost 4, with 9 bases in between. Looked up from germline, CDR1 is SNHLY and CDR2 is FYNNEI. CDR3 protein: CASQGGYEQYV. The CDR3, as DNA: TGTGCCAGCCAAGGGGGATACGAGCAGTACGTC.

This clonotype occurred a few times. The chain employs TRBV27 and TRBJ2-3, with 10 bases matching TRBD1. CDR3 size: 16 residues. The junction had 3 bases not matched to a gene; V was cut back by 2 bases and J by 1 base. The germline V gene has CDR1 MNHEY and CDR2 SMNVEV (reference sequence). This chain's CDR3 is CASSLLGTGGTDTQYF. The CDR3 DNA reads TGTGCCAGCAGTTTACTCGGGACAGGGGGCACAGATACGCAGTATTTT.

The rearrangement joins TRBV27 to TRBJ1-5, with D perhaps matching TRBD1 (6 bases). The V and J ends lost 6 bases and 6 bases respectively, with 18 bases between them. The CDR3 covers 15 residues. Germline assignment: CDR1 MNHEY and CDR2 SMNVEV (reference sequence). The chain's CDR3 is CASSLRWGAGQPQHF. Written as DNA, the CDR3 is TGTGCCAGCAGCTTAAGATGGGGGGCTGGTCAGCCCCAGCATTTT.

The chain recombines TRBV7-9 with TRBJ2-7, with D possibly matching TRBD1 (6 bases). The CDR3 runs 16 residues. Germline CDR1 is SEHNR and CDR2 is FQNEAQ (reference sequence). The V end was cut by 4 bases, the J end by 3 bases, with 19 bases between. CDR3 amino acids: CASSSPRLGALYEQYF. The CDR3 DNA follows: TGTGCCAGCAGCTCCCCCCGGTTGGGGGCACTCTACGAGCAGTACTTC.

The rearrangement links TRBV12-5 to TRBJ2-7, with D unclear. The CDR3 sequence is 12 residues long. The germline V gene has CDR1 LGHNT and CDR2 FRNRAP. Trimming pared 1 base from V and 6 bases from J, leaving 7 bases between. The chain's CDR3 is CASGLAFFEQYF. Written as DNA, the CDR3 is TGTGCTAGTGGTTTGGCCTTCTTCGAGCAGTACTTC.

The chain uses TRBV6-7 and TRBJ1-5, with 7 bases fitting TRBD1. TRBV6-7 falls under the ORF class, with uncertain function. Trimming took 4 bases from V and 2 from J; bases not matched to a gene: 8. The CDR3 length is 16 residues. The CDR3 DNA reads TGTGCCAGCAGTTGTCCACAGGGGAGTGGCAATCAGCCCCAGCATTTT. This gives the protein CASSCPQGSGNQPQHF.